Presented here are 2 T cell receptor beta chains from one specimen sequenced in a study of cytomegalovirus exposure and HLA in healthy donors (dated by TCRdb to the late 2010s). The library was obtained by the immunoSEQ multiplex PCR assay. For the multiplex PCR, a mixture combining 60 forward primers for TCR Vbeta segments and 13 reverse primers for TCR Jbeta segments was used. This is the immuneACCESS table as TCRdb keeps it, with only in-frame sequences that have V and J called. A part of the clones is gone; compared with another copy, unresolved V genes explain less than half, and the rest is unexplained. The sample has 120,000 to 150,000 clones on record, around four fifths of them singletons. Roughly 2% of the sample lies in the top ten. What was sequenced was PBMCs. These receptors all come from a man aged 25 to 40 in good health and CMV-seronegative.

The chain couples TRBV4-2 to TRBJ2-3, with 10 bases identical to TRBD1. CDR1 LGHNA and CDR2 YNFKEQ come from the germline V gene. This CDR3 region has 17 residues. V was clipped by 4 bases and J by 4 bases; unmatched bases: 11. Here the CDR3 reads CASSPVIRDRGPDTQYF. The CDR3 nucleotides are TGTGCCAGCAGCCCCGTAATAAGGGACAGGGGTCCAGATACGCAGTATTTT.

The chain carries TRBV14 and TRBJ1-1; 7 nucleotides line up with TRBD1. V trimming: 4 bases; J trimming: 3 bases; junction bases outside the gene matches: 5. CDR1 and CDR2 (germline): SGHDN, FVKESK. The CDR3 is 14 amino acids. The CDR3 loop reads CASSLTGRHTEAFF. As DNA, the CDR3 is TGTGCCAGCAGCCTGACAGGGAGGCACACTGAAGCTTTCTTT.